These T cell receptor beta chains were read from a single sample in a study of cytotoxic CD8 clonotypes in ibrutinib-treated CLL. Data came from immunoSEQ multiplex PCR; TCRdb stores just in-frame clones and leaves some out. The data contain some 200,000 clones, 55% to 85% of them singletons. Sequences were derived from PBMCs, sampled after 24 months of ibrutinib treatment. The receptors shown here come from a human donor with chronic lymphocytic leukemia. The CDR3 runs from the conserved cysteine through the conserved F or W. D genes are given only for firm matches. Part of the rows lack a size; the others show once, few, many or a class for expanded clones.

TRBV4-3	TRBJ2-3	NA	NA	TGCGCCAGCAGCCAAGGGTGGAACACAGATACGCAGTATTTT	CASSQGWNTDTQYF
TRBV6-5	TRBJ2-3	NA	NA	TGTGCCAGCTCTACCGCGTCAGATACGCAGTATTTT	CASSTASDTQYF
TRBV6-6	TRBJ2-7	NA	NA	TGTGCCAGCAGTTACAGGGAACGGCTAGCCGAGCAGTACTTC	CASSYRERLAEQYF
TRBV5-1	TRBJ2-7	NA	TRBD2	TGCGCCAGCAGCTTGGCCTTTAGCGGGAGGTCCCACGAGCAGTACTTC	CASSLAFSGRSHEQYF
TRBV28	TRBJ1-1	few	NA	TGTGCCAGCAGTAGACAGCCGACTAATGAAGCTTTCTTT	CASSRQPTNEAFF
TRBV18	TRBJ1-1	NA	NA	TGTGCCAGCTCACCGTTGCAGAACACTGAAGCTTTCTTT	CASSPLQNTEAFF
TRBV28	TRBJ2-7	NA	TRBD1	TGTGCCAGCACCTACGAGTACAGGGGCTTTCGGGTCTCCTACGAGCAGTACTTC	CASTYEYRGFRVSYEQYF
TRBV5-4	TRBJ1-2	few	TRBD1	TGTGCCAGCAGAAGAGGACAGGTTGGGTATGGCTACACCTTC	CASRRGQVGYGYTF
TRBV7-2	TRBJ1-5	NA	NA	TGTGCCAGCAGCTCCGGGGCAAATCCTAATCAGCCCCAGCATTTT	CASSSGANPNQPQHF
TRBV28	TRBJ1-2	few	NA	TGTGCCAGCAGTTTAGCCAGGGTGTTCGGCTACACCTTC	CASSLARVFGYTF
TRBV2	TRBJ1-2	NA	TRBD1	TGTGCCAGCAGTGAAGAGGGACAGGGGTTCTTTGGCTACACCTTC	CASSEEGQGFFGYTF
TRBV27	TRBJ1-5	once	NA	TGTGCCAGCAGTCCCTCCGTAACTCAGCCCCAGCATTTT	CASSPSVTQPQHF
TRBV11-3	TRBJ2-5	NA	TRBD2	TGTGCCAGCAGCGGGCAGGGAGGGGAGACCCAGTACTTC	CASSGQGGETQYF
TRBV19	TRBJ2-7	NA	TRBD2	TGTGCCAGTAGTACCCTAGCGGGAGATGTGGCCGAGCAGTACTTC	CASSTLAGDVAEQYF
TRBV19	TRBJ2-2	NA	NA	TGTGCCAGTACTAGCAGGACGAACACCGGGGAGCTGTTTTTT	CASTSRTNTGELFF
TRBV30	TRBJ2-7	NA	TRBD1	TGTGCCTGGACCCCGGACAGGCTATTCCGCGAGCAGTACTTC	CAWTPDRLFREQYF
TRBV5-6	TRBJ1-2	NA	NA	TGTGCCAGCAGCTTCCCACAGGGCTCCAAAGCGTATGGCTACACCTTC	CASSFPQGSKAYGYTF
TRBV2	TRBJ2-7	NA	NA	TGTGCCAGCAGTGAAAGTCATGGAGGCTACGAGCAGTACTTC	CASSESHGGYEQYF
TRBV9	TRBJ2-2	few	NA	TGTGCCAGCAGCGCCCGGACCGACACCGGGGAGCTGTTTTTT	CASSARTDTGELFF
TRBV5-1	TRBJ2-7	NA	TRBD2	TGCGCCAGCAGACCAGCGGGAGCAAGCTACGAGCAGTACTTC	CASRPAGASYEQYF
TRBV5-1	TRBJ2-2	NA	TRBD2	TGCGCCAGCAGTGAGACTAGCGGGACGGGCGGGGAGCTGTTTTTT	CASSETSGTGGELFF
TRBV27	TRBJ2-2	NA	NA	TGTGCCAGCAGTTTAGTTCAGGGTGTTCGTTCCGGGGAGCTGTTTTTT	CASSLVQGVRSGELFF
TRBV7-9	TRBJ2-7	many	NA	TGTGCCAGCAGCGGGGAGGGGGCCCTACCTCAGTACTTC	CASSGEGALPQYF
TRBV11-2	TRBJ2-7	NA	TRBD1	TGTGCCAGCAGCTTGTCCGGGACAGGGGCCTACGAGCAGTACTTC	CASSLSGTGAYEQYF
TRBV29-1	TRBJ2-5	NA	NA	TGCAGCGCTGGTGGCGGGCAGGAGACCCAGTACTTC	CSAGGGQETQYF
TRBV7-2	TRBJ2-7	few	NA	TGTGCCAGCAGCCGGAGGAGGGGGAGCTCCTACGAGCAGTACTTC	CASSRRRGSSYEQYF
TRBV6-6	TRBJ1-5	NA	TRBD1	TGTGCCAGCCATCAGGGGGAGGGAAGCAATCAGCCCCAGCATTTT	CASHQGEGSNQPQHF